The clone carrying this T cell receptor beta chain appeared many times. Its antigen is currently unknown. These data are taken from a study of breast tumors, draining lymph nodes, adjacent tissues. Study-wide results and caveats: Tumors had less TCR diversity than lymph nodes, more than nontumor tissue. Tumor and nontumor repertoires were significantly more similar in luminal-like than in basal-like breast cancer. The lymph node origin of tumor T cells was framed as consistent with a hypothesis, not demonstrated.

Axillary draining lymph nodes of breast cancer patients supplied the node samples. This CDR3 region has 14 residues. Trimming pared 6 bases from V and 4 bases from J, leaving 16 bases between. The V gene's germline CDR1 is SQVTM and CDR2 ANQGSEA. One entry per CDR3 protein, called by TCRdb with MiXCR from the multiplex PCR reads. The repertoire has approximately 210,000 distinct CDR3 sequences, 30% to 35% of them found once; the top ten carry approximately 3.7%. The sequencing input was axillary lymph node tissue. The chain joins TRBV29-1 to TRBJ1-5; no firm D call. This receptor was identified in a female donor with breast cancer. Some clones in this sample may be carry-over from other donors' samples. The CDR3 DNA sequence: TGCAGCGTCTTATTTCCGGGAGTTAATCAGCCCCAGCATTTT. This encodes CSVLFPGVNQPQHF.